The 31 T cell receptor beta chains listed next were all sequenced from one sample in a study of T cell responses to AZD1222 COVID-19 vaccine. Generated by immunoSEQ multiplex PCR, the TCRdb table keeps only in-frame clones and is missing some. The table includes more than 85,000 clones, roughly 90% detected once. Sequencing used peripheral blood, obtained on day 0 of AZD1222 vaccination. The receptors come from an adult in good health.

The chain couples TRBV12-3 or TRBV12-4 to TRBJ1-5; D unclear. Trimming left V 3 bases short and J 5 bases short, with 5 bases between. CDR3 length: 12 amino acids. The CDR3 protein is CASSLSDQPQHF. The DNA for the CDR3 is TGTGCCAGCAGTTTGAGCGATCAGCCCCAGCATTTT.

The CDR3 DNA sequence: TGTGCCAGTAGTTTCGGGACAGGGAGCTCACCCCTCCACTTT. Protein product: CASSFGTGSSPLHF. The chain uses TRBV19 and TRBJ1-6, with 9 bases identical to TRBD1. There are 14 residues in the CDR3. The ends lost 5 bases at V and 10 bases at J; junction bases unmatched: 6. Germline V lookup: CDR1 LNHDA, CDR2 SQIVND (reference sequence).

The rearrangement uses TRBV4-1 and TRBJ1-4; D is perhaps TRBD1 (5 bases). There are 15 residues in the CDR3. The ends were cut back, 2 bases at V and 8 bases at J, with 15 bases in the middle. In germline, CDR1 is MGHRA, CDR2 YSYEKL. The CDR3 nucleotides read TGCGCCAGCAGCCAAAGAGCAGGGTTCGGAGAAAAACTGTTTTTT. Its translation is CASSQRAGFGEKLFF.

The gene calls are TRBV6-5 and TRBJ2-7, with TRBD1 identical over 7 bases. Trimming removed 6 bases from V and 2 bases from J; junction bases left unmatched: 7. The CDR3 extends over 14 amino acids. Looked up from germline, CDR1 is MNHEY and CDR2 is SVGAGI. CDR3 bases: TGTGCCAGCAGCCCATACAGGGGCCCCTACGAGCAGTACTTC. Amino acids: CASSPYRGPYEQYF.

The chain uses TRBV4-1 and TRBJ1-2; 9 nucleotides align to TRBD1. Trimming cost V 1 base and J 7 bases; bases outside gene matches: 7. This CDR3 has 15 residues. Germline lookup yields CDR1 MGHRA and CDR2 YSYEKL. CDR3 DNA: TGCGCCAGCAGCCAAGTGGATACAGGGGGCTCTGGCTACACCTTC. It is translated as CASSQVDTGGSGYTF.

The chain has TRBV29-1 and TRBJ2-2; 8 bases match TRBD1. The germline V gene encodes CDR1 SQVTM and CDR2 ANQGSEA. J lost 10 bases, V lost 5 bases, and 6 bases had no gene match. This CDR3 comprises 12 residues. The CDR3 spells CSVRTGRLELFF. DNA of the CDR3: TGCAGCGTTCGGACAGGGAGGTTGGAGCTGTTTTTT.

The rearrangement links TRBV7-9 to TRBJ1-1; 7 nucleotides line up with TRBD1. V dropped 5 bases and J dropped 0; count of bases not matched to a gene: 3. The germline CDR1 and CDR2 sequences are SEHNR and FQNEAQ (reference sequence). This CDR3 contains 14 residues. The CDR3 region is CASSPGGVNTEAFF. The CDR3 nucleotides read TGTGCCAGCAGCCCAGGGGGGGTGAACACTGAAGCTTTCTTT.

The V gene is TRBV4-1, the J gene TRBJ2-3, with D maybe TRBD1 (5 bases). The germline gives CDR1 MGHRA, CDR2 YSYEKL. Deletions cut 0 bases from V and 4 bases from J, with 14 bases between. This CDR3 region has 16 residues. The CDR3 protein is CASSQEGARRADTQYF. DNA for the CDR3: TGCGCCAGCAGCCAAGAAGGGGCTAGAAGGGCAGATACGCAGTATTTT.

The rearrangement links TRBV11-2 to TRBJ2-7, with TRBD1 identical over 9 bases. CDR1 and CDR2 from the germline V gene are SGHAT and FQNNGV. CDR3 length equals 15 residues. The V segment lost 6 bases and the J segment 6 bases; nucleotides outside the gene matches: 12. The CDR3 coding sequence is TGTGCCAGCAGGAGAGCTGGGACAGGGTTTGGCGAGCAGTACTTC. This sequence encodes CASRRAGTGFGEQYF.

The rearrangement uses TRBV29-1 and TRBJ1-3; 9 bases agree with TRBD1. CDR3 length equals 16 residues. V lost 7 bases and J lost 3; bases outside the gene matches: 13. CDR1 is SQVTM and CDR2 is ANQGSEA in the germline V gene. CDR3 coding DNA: TGCAGCGCCTGGAGGACAGGGGACACCCTTGGAAACACCATATATTTT. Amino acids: CSAWRTGDTLGNTIYF.

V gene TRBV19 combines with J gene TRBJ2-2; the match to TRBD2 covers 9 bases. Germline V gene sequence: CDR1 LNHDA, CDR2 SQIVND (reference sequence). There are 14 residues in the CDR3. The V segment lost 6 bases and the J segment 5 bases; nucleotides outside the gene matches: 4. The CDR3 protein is CASRLAGSTGELFF. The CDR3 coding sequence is TGTGCCAGTAGGCTAGCGGGGAGTACCGGGGAGCTGTTTTTT.

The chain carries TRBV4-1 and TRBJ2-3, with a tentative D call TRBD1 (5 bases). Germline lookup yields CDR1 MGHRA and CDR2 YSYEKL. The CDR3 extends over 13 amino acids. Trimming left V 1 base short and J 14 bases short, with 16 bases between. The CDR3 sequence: CASSQGRQSERYF. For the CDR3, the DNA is TGCGCCAGCAGCCAAGGTCGACAGTCTGAGAGGTATTTT.

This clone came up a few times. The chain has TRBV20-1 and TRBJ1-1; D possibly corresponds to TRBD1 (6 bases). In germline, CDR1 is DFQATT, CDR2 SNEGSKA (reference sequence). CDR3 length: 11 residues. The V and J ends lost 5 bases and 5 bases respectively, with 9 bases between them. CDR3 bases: TGCAGTGCTTACAGGGTTACTGAAGCTTTCTTT. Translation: CSAYRVTEAFF.

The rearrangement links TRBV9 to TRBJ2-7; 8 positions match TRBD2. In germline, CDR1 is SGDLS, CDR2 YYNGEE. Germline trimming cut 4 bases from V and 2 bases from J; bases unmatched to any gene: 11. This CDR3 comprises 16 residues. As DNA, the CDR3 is TGTGCCAGCAGCCGAGAACGCGGGGGGTCAACCTACGAGCAGTACTTC. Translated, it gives CASSRERGGSTYEQYF.

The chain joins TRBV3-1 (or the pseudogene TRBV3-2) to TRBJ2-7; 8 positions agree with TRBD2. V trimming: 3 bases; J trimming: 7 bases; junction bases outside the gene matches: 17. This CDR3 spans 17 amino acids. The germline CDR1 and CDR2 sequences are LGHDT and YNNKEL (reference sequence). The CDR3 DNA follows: TGTGCCAGCAGCCACGGGGCGGGGGGCCCCTCTGGAGGAGAGCAGTACTTC. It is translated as CASSHGAGGPSGGEQYF.

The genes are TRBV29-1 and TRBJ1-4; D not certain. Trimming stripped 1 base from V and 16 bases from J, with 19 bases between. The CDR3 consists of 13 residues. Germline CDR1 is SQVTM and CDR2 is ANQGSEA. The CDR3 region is CSVEVASAGERFF. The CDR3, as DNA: TGCAGCGTTGAAGTGGCGAGCGCCGGGGAGCGGTTTTTT.

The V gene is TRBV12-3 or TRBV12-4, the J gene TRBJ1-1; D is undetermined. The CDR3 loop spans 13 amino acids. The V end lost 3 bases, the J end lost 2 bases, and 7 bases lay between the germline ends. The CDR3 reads CASSFSSNTEAFF. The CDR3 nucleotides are TGTGCCAGCAGTTTTTCGAGTAACACTGAAGCTTTCTTT.

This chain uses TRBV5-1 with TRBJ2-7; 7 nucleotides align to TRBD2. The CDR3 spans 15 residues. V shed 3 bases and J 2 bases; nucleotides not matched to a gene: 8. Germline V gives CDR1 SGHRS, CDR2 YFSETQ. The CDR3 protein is CASSWTGTNAYEQYF. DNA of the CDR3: TGCGCCAGCAGCTGGACCGGGACTAACGCCTACGAGCAGTACTTC.

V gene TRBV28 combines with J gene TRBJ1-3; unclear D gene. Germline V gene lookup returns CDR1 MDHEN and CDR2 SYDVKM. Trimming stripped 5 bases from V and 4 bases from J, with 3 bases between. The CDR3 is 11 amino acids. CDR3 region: CASSRGNTIYF. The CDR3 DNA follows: TGTGCCAGCAGTCGCGGAAACACCATATATTTT.

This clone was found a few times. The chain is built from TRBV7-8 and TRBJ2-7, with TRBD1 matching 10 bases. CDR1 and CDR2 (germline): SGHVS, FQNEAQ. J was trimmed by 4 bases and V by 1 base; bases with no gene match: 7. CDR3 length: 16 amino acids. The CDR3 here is CASSLGDRGRLYEQYF. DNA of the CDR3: TGTGCCAGCAGCTTAGGGGACAGGGGAAGATTATACGAGCAGTACTTC. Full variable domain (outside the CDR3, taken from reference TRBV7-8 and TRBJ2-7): GAGVSQSPRYKVAKRGQDVALRCDPISGHVSLFWYQQALGQGPEFLTYFQNEAQLDKSGLPSDRFFAERPEGSVSTLKIQRTQQEDSAVYLCASSLGDRGRLYEQYFGPGTRLTVT.

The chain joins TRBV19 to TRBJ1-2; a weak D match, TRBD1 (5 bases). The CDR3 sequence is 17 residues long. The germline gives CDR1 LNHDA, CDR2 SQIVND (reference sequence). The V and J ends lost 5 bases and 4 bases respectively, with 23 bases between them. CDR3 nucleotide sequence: TGTGCCAGTAGTCCTTCCTCCCTCAGGGCTGCGGGCTATGGCTACACCTTC. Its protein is CASSPSSLRAAGYGYTF. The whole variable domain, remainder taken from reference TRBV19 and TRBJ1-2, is DGGITQSPKYLFRKEGQNVTLSCEQNLNHDAMYWYRQDPGQGLRLIYYSQIVNDFQKGDIAEGYSVSREKKESFPLTVTSAQKNPTAFYLCASSPSSLRAAGYGYTFGSGTRLTVV.

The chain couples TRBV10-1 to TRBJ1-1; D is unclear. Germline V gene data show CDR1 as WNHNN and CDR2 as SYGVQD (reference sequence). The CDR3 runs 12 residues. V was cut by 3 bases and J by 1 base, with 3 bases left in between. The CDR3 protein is CASSDPNTEAFF. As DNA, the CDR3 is TGCGCCAGCAGTGACCCGAACACTGAAGCTTTCTTT.

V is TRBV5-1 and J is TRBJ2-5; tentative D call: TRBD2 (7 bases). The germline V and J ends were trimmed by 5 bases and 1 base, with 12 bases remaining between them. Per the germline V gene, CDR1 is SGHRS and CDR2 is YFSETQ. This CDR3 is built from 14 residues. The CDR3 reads CASRGGPIQETQYF. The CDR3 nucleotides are TGCGCCAGCAGGGGGGGGCCCATCCAAGAGACCCAGTACTTC. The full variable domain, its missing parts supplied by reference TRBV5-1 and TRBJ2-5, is KAGVTQTPRYLIKTRGQQVTLSCSPISGHRSVSWYQQTPGQGLQFLFEYFSETQRNKGNFPGRFSGRQFSNSRSEMNVSTLELGDSALYLCASRGGPIQETQYFGPGTRLLVL.

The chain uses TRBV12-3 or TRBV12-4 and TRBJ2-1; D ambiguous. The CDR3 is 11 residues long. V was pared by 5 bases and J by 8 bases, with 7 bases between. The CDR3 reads CASSLRDEQFF. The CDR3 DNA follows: TGTGCCAGCAGTCTCCGTGATGAGCAGTTCTTC.

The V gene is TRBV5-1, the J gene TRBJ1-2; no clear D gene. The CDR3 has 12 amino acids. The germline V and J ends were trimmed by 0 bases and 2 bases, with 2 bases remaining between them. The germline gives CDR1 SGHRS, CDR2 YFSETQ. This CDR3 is CASSLANYGYTF. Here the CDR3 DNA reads TGCGCCAGCAGCTTGGCAAACTATGGCTACACCTTC.

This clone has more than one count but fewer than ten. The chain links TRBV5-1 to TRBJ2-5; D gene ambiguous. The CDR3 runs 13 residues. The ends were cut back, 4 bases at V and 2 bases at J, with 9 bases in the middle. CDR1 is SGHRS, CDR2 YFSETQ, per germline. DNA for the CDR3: TGCGCCAGCAGCCTGTACCCACAAGAGACCCAGTACTTC. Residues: CASSLYPQETQYF.

This CDR3 is CASSISGTSAGDYGYTF. The CDR3 nucleotides are TGTGCCAGTAGTATCTCCGGGACCTCGGCAGGTGACTATGGCTACACCTTC. The chain is built from TRBV19 and TRBJ1-2; possibly TRBD1 for D (5 bases). The CDR3 has 17 amino acids. Germline-derived CDR1 and CDR2 are LNHDA and SQIVND (reference sequence). V dropped 3 bases and J dropped 3 bases, with 20 bases sitting between them.

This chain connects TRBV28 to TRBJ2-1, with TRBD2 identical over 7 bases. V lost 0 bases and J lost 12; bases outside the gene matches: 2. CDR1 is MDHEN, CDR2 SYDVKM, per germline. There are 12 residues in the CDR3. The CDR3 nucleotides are TGTGCCAGCAGTTTATGGGGGAGGGCGCAGTTCTTC. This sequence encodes CASSLWGRAQFF.

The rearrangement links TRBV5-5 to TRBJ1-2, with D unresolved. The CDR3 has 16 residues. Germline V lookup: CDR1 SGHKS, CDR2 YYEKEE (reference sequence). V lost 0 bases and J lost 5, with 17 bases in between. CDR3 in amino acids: CASSLADPSGPYGYTF. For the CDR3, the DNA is TGTGCCAGCAGCTTGGCCGACCCCTCCGGCCCTTATGGCTACACCTTC.

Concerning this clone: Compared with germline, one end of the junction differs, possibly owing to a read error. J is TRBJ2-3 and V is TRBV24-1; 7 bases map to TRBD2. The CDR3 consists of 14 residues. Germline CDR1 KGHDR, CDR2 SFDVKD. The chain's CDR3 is CATRDWDYQDTQYF. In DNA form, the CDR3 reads TGTGCCACCAGAGATTGGGACTACCAAGATACGCAGTATTTT.

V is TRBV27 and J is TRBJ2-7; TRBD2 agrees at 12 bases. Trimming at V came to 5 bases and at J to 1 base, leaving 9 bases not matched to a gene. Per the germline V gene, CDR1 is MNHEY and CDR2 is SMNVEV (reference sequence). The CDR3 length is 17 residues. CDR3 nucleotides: TGTGCCAGCAGTCGTCCCGGGACTAGCGGGCTTTCCTACGAGCAGTACTTC. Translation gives CASSRPGTSGLSYEQYF.